A single sample gave rise to the 19 T cell receptor beta chains below, sequenced in a study of OX40 agonist ivuxolimab in advanced cancers. Libraries were prepared by immunoSEQ multiplex PCR; TCRdb keeps only in-frame clonotypes and omits some of them. The sample consists of over 60,000 clones, approximately 89% of them appearing once. The sequencing used CD4+ or CD8+ T cells sorted from blood, collected in a trial of the OX40 agonist ivuxolimab. Receptors were obtained from an adult with an advanced solid tumor such as melanoma, head and neck, liver or kidney cancer.

V gene TRBV5-1 combines with J gene TRBJ1-1; 7 nucleotides match TRBD1. Losses at the gene ends were 0 bases for V and 11 bases for J; bases not matched to a gene: 13. The CDR3 contains 15 residues. Germline-derived CDR1 and CDR2 are SGHRS and YFSETQ. CDR3 in amino acids: CASSLAGGGGTRAFF. The CDR3 nucleotides read TGCGCCAGCAGCTTGGCCGGAGGGGGCGGGACCAGGGCTTTCTTT.

V is TRBV6-5 and J is TRBJ2-7; D is perhaps TRBD1 (5 bases). V lost 7 bases and J 2 bases, leaving 9 bases between the germline ends. The CDR3 has 12 amino acids. Germline V lookup: CDR1 MNHEY, CDR2 SVGAGI. The CDR3 protein is CASKAGPYEQYF. The CDR3, as DNA: TGTGCCAGCAAGGCAGGGCCCTACGAGCAGTACTTC.

The chain links TRBV30 to TRBJ1-5, with D perhaps matching TRBD1 (5 bases). The V gene's germline CDR1 is GTSNPN and CDR2 SVGIG (reference sequence). The CDR3 length is 15 residues. V lost 2 bases and J 0 bases, leaving 11 bases between the germline ends. CDR3 DNA sequence: TGTGCCTGGAGTTTTGGGGGAACTAGCAATCAGCCCCAGCATTTT. This sequence encodes CAWSFGGTSNQPQHF.

J is TRBJ1-4 and V is TRBV6-5; 7 bases fit TRBD1. CDR3 length equals 12 residues. The germline gives CDR1 MNHEY, CDR2 SVGAGI. Trimming removed 9 bases from V and 7 bases from J; junction bases left unmatched: 5. CDR3 sequence (DNA): TGTGCCAGTCGACAGGGTAGTGAAAAACTGTTTTTT. This gives the protein CASRQGSEKLFF.

The chain is built from TRBV19 and TRBJ1-5; D might be TRBD1 (5 bases). CDR1 is LNHDA, CDR2 SQIVND, per germline (reference sequence). CDR3 length: 19 residues. The ends were cut back, 5 bases at V and 0 bases at J, with 23 bases in the middle. CDR3 sequence: CASSPGAWGAGYSNQPQHF. As DNA, the CDR3 is TGTGCCAGTAGTCCCGGGGCTTGGGGCGCGGGGTATAGCAATCAGCCCCAGCATTTT. Together with reference TRBV19 and TRBJ1-5, the CDR3 gives the full variable domain: DGGITQSPKYLFRKEGQNVTLSCEQNLNHDAMYWYRQDPGQGLRLIYYSQIVNDFQKGDIAEGYSVSREKKESFPLTVTSAQKNPTAFYLCASSPGAWGAGYSNQPQHFGDGTRLSIL.

The chain uses TRBV4-3 and TRBJ2-1, with D possibly being TRBD1 (6 bases). Per germline, CDR1 LGHNA and CDR2 YSLEER. This CDR3 region has 19 residues. V gave up 4 bases and J gave up 5 bases, with 27 bases separating them. CDR3 region: CASSPSTPRTGWPNNEQFF. The CDR3 coding sequence is TGCGCCAGCAGCCCGTCGACACCGCGCACAGGGTGGCCGAACAATGAGCAGTTCTTC.

This chain connects TRBV13 to TRBJ2-2; the match to TRBD2 covers 7 bases. Trimming took 6 bases from V and 0 from J; bases not matched to a gene: 4. This CDR3 contains 15 residues. Germline CDR1 is PRHDT and CDR2 is FYEKMQ (reference sequence). Here the CDR3 DNA reads TGTGCCAGCAGTCCAGCGGGAACGAACACCGGGGAGCTGTTTTTT. Translated, it gives CASSPAGTNTGELFF.

J is TRBJ2-7 and V is TRBV7-8; 8 bases agree with TRBD1. The length of the CDR3 is 14 residues. V lost 4 bases to trimming and J lost 6 bases; unmatched junction nucleotides: 8. CDR1 is SGHVS, CDR2 FQNEAQ, per germline. The chain's CDR3 is CASSSGQGDFEQYF. CDR3 DNA sequence: TGTGCCAGCAGCTCCGGACAGGGCGATTTCGAGCAGTACTTC.

This clone appeared once. The gene calls are TRBV7-2 and TRBJ2-7, with 7 bases aligning to TRBD1. The CDR3 contains 14 residues. Germline values: CDR1 SGHTA, CDR2 FQGNSA. The V gene end was trimmed by 5 bases and the J gene end by 5 bases; junction bases not matched to a gene: 9. CDR3 in amino acids: CASSTYGQAHEQYF. The CDR3 DNA sequence: TGTGCCAGCAGCACCTACGGACAGGCCCACGAGCAGTACTTC.

On this clone itself: Mismatch with germline at one junction end may stem from a read error. This chain links TRBV2 with TRBJ2-7; D unclear. CDR1 and CDR2 (germline): SNHLY, FYNNEI. This CDR3 comprises 12 residues. The CDR3 region has the DNA TGTGCCAGCAGAGAAGACTCCTACGAGCAGTACTTC. Residues: CASREDSYEQYF.

This clone was detected a few times. This chain uses TRBV5-6 with TRBJ1-3; TRBD1 matches at 7 bases. Germline loops: CDR1 SGHDT, CDR2 YYEEEE. The ends lost 4 bases at V and 1 base at J; junction bases unmatched: 8. The CDR3 has 16 amino acids. Here the CDR3 reads CASSLYRGRSGNTIYF. The CDR3 bases are TGTGCCAGCAGCCTTTACAGGGGTCGATCTGGAAACACCATATATTTT.

The rearrangement uses TRBV10-1 and TRBJ2-1, with no clear D. This CDR3 has 13 residues. The germline gives CDR1 WNHNN, CDR2 SYGVQD (reference sequence). The ends were cut back, 3 bases at V and 6 bases at J, with 9 bases in the middle. The CDR3 sequence: CASSDWTVNEQFF. The CDR3, as DNA: TGCGCCAGCAGTGACTGGACCGTCAATGAGCAGTTCTTC.

This rearrangement joins TRBV11-2 to TRBJ2-7; D is undetermined. The germline CDR1 and CDR2 sequences are SGHAT and FQNNGV. Trimming removed 3 bases at V and 3 bases at J, with 9 bases between. This CDR3 contains 13 residues. CDR3 in DNA: TGTGCCAGCAGCTTGGCTTGGCTCTACGAGCAGTACTTC. Protein product: CASSLAWLYEQYF.

The rearrangement links TRBV9 to TRBJ2-2; TRBD2 aligns across 7 bases. The CDR3 is made up of 15 amino acids. The germline gives CDR1 SGDLS, CDR2 YYNGEE. The ends lost 3 bases at V and 0 bases at J; junction bases unmatched: 2. The CDR3 DNA follows: TGTGCCAGCAGCGCGGGACTACCGAACACCGGGGAGCTGTTTTTT. Protein sequence: CASSAGLPNTGELFF.

J is TRBJ1-2 and V is TRBV19; no clear D. The CDR3 loop spans 14 amino acids. V lost 3 bases, J lost 2 bases, and 10 bases lay in between. Germline loops: CDR1 LNHDA, CDR2 SQIVND (reference sequence). For the CDR3, the DNA is TGTGCCAGTAGTATCCGGCCACCCAACTATGGCTACACCTTC. Protein: CASSIRPPNYGYTF.

The genes are TRBV5-8 and TRBJ2-5, with D tentatively TRBD1 (6 bases). The better agreement between TRBJ2-7 and the DNA end casts doubt on the J call. Germline loops: CDR1 SGHTS, CDR2 YDEGEE. The CDR3 totals 12 residues. The CDR3 sequence is CASAWGHYEQYF. DNA of the CDR3: TGTGCCAGCGCTTGGGGGCACTACGAGCAGTACTTC.

The V and J genes are TRBV6-6 and TRBJ2-3, with TRBD2 identical over 11 bases. J was trimmed by 1 base and V by 7 bases; bases with no gene match: 7. The CDR3 extends over 16 amino acids. Germline CDR1 is MNHNY and CDR2 is SVGAGI (reference sequence). The CDR3 spells CASTPPGLAGTDTQYF. The CDR3 DNA is TGTGCCAGCACCCCCCCGGGACTAGCGGGCACAGATACGCAGTATTTT.

This clone was recorded only once. The chain links TRBV10-2 to TRBJ2-7; possibly TRBD1 for D (5 bases). V lost 4 bases and J 4 bases, leaving 11 bases between the germline ends. The CDR3 is 13 amino acids. Germline V gene lookup returns CDR1 WSHSY and CDR2 SAAADI. Written as DNA, the CDR3 is TGCGCCAGCAGTGTAAGGGGATCGTACGAGCAGTACTTC. Amino acids: CASSVRGSYEQYF.

In this sample, this clone turned up once. The chain recombines TRBV28 with TRBJ2-5, with 8 bases matching TRBD2. This CDR3 has 14 residues. Losses at the gene ends were 8 bases for V and 1 base for J; bases not matched to a gene: 6. The V gene's germline CDR1 is MDHEN and CDR2 SYDVKM. The CDR3 DNA sequence: TGTGCCAGCCTTCCGGGAGGGCCCCAAGAGACCCAGTACTTC. Residues: CASLPGGPQETQYF.